The rows below give T cell receptor beta chains drawn from one sample of a study of PD-L1 blockade in urothelial cancer. Assay used: immunoSEQ multiplex PCR; TCRdb lists only in-frame clones, some missing. The data hold 50,000 to 65,000 clones, with around 84% observed a single time. The sample was PBMCs, taken around atezolizumab (anti-PD-L1) treatment. These receptors came from a man aged 45-65 years with urothelial cancer. CDR3s include the opening cysteine and the closing phenylalanine or tryptophan. D genes are given only for firm matches. The size entry is marked missing in some rows and otherwise reads once, few, many or a size class.

.,TRBD1,TRBJ2-7,TRBV4-1,TGCGCCAGCAGCAACCGACAGGGAAAGGACTACGAGCAGTACTTC,CASSNRQGKDYEQYF
.,TRBD1,TRBJ2-3,TRBV28,TGTGCCACCCACCGACAGGGGCTAGACGCAGATACGCAGTATTTT,CATHRQGLDADTQYF
.,TRBD2,TRBJ2-6,TRBV7-9,TGTGCCAGCAGCTTACGGGGGGCTGGGGCCAACGTCCTGACTTTC,CASSLRGAGANVLTF
.,TRBD1,TRBJ1-3,TRBV7-8,TGTGCCAGCAGCCGAGGGACAGGGGACGGAAACACCATATATTTT,CASSRGTGDGNTIYF
.,.,TRBJ1-6,TRBV5-1,TGCGCCAGCAAGTTCCGGACAGAGTATAATTCACCCCTCCACTTT,CASKFRTEYNSPLHF
.,.,TRBJ1-2,TRBV29-1,TGCAGCGTTGAATTAGTGAGAGCTAACTATGGCTACACCTTC,CSVELVRANYGYTF
.,.,TRBJ1-1,TRBV5-6,TGTGCCAGCAGCTACCGGGCCGCTCTAGAGGGTGTAGCTTTCTTT,CASSYRAALEGVAFF
.,TRBD1,TRBJ1-4,TRBV28,TGTGCCAGCAGTTTAGGGCAGGGGGAACTGTTTTTT,CASSLGQGELFF
.,.,TRBJ1-6,TRBV6-1,TGTGCCAGTTCCGAGGCAGTCCCCTATAATTCACCCCTCCACTTT,CASSEAVPYNSPLHF
.,.,TRBJ1-5,TRBV11-3,TGTGCCAGCAGCTTAATAGTTGAGGCAGTCTTTCCTCAGCCCCAGCATTTT,CASSLIVEAVFPQPQHF
once,TRBD2,TRBJ2-4,TRBV6-1,TGTGCCAGCAGTGATCGCGGGGGGCGCATTATAGCCAAAAACATTCAGTACTTC,CASSDRGGRIIAKNIQYF
.,.,TRBJ2-1,TRBV18,TGTGCCAGCTCACCCCCGACTGCCCCCAATGAGCAGTTCTTC,CASSPPTAPNEQFF
once,TRBD1,TRBJ2-4,TRBV6-1,TGTGCCAGCAGCCGGGACAGGGGTTACATTCAGTACTTC,CASSRDRGYIQYF
.,TRBD1,TRBJ2-5,TRBV5-1,TGCGCCAGCAGCTTCAGGGGGCCCGAGGAGACCCAGTACTTC,CASSFRGPEETQYF
.,.,TRBJ2-5,TRBV7-9,TGTGCCAGCAGCTTTCTTGCGCAAGAGACCCAGTACTTC,CASSFLAQETQYF
.,.,TRBJ1-6,TRBV28,TGTGCCAGCATCGGGGAGGGTATACCCCCCGGGTCACCCCTCCACTTT,CASIGEGIPPGSPLHF
.,TRBD1,TRBJ2-7,TRBV19,TGTGCCAGTAGTAGGTCGGGGACAGGGGTCTCCTACGAGCAGTACTTC,CASSRSGTGVSYEQYF
.,TRBD2,TRBJ2-7,TRBV27,TGTGCCAGCAGCCTTAGCGGGAGGATGGGCTACGAGCAGTACTTC,CASSLSGRMGYEQYF
.,TRBD1,TRBJ2-7,TRBV28,TGTGCCGGCGAGGGGACAGGGGGTATCCACGAGCAGTACTTC,CAGEGTGGIHEQYF
.,.,TRBJ2-7,TRBV4-2,TGTGCCAGCAGCCAAGTAAACGGGGGAGAGAGTGGGGTCTACGAGCAGTACTTC,CASSQVNGGESGVYEQYF